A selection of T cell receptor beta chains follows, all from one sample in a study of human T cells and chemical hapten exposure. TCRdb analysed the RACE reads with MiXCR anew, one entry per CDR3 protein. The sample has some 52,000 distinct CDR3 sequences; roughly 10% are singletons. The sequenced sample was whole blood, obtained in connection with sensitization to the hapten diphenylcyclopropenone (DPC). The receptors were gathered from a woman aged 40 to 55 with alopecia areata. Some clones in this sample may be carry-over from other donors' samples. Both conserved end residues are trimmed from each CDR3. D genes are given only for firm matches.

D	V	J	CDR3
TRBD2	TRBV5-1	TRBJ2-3	ASSDDLAETTDTQY
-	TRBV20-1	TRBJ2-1	SAPHLSRGEQF
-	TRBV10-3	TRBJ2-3	AISKGSGGTDTQY
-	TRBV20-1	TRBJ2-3	SARSPGANTDTQY
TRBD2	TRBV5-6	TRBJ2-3	ASSAARGLAQDTQY
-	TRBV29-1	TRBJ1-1	SVEDVDWGPKAF
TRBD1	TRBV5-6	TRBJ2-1	ASSLKGQGRNEQF
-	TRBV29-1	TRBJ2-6	SVESGANVLT
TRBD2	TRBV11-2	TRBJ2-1	ASSLVFGLAGENEQF
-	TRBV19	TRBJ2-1	ASSISQGNYNEQF
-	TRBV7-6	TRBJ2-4	ASSPAFGGAVGKNIQY
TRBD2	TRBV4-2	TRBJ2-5	ASSHSLAGGGQY
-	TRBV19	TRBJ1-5	ASSATDYSNQPQH
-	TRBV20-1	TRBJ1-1	SLMGGNTEAF
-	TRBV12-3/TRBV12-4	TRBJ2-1	ASSLDSLGVYNEQF
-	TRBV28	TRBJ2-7	ASSLSQSYEQY
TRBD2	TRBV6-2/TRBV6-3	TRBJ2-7	ASSYRLAGAYEQY
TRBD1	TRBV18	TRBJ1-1	ASSPGQGMNTEAF
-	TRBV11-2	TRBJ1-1	ASTAGSRTEAF
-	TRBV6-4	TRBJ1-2	ASSDDWGYGYT
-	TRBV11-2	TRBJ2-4	ASRETNIQY
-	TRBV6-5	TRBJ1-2	ASSYYVNYGYT
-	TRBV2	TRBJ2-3	ASSSDTQY
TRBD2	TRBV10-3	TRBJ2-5	AISESETSGGTYQETQY
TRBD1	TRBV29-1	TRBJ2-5	SANQPGQGARETQY
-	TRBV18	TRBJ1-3	ASSPGQPSGNTIY
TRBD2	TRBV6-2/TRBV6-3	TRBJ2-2	ASSQGGLATTGELF
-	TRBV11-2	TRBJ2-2	ASSFAGGYGTGELF
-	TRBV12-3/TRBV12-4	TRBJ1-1	ASSKVGVNTEAF
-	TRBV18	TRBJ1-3	ASSPDPNSGNTIY
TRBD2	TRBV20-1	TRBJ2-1	SAFRSGGAGNEQF